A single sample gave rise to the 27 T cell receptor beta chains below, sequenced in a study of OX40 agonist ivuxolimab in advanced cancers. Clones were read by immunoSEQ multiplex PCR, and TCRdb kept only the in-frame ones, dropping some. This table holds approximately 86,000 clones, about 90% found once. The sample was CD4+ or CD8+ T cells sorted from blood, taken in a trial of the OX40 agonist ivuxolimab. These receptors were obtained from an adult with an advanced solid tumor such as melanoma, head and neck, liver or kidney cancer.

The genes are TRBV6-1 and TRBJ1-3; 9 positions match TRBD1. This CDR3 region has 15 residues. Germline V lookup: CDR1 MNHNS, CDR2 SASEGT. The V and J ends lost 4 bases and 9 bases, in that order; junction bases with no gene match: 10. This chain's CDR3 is CASSGVRDRDPTIYF. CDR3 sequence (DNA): TGTGCCAGCAGTGGGGTCCGGGACAGGGATCCCACCATATATTTT.

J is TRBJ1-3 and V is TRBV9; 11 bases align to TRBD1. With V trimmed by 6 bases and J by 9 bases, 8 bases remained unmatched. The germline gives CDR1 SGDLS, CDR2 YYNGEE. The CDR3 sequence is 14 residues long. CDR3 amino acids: CASTRGQGASTIYF. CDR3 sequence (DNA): TGTGCCAGCACCCGCGGACAGGGGGCAAGCACCATATATTTT.

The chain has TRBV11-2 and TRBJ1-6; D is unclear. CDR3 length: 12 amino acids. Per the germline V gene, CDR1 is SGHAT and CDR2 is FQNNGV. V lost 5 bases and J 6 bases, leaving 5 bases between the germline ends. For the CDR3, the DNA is TGTGCCAGCAGCACCATTAATTCACCCCTCCACTTT. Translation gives CASSTINSPLHF.

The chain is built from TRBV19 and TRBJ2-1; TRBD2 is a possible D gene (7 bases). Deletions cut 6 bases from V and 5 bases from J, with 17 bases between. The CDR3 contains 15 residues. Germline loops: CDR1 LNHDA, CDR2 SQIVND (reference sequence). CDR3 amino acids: CASRSVGGGNNEQFF. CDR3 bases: TGTGCCAGTAGATCGGTGGGAGGGGGGAACAATGAGCAGTTCTTC.

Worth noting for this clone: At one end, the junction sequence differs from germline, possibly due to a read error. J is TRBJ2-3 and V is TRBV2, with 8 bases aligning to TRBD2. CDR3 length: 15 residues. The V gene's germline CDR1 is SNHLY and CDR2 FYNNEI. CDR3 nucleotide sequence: TGTGCCAGCAGGGAAGAAGCGGGAGATCGGAATACGCAGTATTTT. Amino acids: CASREEAGDRNTQYF.

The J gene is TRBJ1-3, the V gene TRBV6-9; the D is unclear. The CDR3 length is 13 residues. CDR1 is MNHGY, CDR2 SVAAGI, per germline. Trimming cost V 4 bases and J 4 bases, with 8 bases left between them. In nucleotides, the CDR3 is TGTGCCAGCAGTTCGAGTGTCGGAAACACCATATATTTT. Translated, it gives CASSSSVGNTIYF.

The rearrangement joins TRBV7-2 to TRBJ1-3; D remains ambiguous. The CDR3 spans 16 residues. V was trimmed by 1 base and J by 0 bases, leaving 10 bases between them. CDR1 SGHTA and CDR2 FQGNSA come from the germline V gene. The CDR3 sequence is CASSLVRVSSGNTIYF. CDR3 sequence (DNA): TGTGCCAGCAGCTTAGTTCGTGTGAGCTCTGGAAACACCATATATTTT.

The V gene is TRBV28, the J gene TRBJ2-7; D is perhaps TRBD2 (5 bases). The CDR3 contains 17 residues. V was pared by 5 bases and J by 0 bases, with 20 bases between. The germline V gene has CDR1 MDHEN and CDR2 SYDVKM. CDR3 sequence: CASSTKTWRASSYEQYF. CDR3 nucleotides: TGTGCCAGCAGTACAAAAACGTGGCGGGCGAGCTCCTACGAGCAGTACTTC.

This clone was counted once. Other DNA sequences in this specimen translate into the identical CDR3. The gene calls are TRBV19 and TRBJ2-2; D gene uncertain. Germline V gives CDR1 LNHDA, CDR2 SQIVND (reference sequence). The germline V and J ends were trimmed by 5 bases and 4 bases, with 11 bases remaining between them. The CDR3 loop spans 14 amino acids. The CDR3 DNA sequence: TGTGCCAGTAGTCTACCATCTGGCACCGGGGAGCTGTTTTTT. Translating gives CASSLPSGTGELFF. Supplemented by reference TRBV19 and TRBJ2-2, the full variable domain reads DGGITQSPKYLFRKEGQNVTLSCEQNLNHDAMYWYRQDPGQGLRLIYYSQIVNDFQKGDIAEGYSVSREKKESFPLTVTSAQKNPTAFYLCASSLPSGTGELFFGEGSRLTVL.

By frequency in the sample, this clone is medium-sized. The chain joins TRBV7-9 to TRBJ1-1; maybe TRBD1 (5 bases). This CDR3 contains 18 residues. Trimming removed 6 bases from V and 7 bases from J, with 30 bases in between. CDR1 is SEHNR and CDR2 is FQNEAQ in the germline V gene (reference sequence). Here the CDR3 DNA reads TGTGCCAGCAGGAAATTATCGGGCCGGGGGGTGAGCAGAGGTGAAGCTTTCTTT. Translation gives CASRKLSGRGVSRGEAFF.

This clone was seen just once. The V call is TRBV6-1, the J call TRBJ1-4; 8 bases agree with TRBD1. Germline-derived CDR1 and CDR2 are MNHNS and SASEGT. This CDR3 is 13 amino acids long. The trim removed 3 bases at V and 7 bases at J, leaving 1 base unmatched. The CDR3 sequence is CASSDRGREKLFF. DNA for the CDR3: TGTGCCAGCAGTGACAGGGGGCGTGAAAAACTGTTTTTT.

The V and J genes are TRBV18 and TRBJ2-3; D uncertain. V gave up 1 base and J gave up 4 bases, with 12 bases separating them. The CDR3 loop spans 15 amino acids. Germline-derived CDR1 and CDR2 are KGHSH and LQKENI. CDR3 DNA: TGTGCCAGCTCACCACGGGTCTCCCGGGCAGATACGCAGTATTTT. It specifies CASSPRVSRADTQYF.

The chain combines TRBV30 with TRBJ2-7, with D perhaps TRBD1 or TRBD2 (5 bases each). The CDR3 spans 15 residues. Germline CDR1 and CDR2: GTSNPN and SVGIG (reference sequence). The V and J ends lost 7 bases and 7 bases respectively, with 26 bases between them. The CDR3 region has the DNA TGTGCCTTTCGGAAGAAAGGGACCGGATCGAGGGAGCAGTACTTC. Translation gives CAFRKKGTGSREQYF.

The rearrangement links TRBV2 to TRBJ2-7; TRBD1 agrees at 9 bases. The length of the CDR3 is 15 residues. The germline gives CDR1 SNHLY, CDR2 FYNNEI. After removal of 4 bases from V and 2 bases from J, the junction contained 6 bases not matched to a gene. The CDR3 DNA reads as TGTGCCAGCAGTGTGGGACAGGGCGCTACCTACGAGCAGTACTTC. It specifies CASSVGQGATYEQYF.

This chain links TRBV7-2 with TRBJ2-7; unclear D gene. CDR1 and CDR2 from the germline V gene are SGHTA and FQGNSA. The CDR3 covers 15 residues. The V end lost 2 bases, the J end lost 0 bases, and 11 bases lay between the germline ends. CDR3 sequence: CASSLNPVSSYEQYF. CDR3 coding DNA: TGTGCCAGCAGCTTAAACCCCGTTAGCTCCTACGAGCAGTACTTC. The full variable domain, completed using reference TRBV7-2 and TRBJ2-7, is GAGVSQSPSNKVTEKGKDVELRCDPISGHTALYWYRQSLGQGLEFLIYFQGNSAPDKSGLPSDRFSAERTGGSVSTLTIQRTQQEDSAVYLCASSLNPVSSYEQYFGPGTRLTVT.

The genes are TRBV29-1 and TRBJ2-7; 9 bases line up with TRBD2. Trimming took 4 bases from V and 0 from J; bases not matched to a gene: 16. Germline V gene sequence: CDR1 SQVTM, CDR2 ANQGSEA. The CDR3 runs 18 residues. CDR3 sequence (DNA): TGCAGCGTTGCTAGTCCGGGGCTAGCGGGAAAAAGCTCCTACGAGCAGTACTTC. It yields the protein CSVASPGLAGKSSYEQYF.

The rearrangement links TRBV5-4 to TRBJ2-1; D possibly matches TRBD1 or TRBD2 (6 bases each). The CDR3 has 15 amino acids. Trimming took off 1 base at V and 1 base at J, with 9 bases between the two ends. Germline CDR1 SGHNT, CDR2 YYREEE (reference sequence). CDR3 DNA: TGTGCCAGCAGCTTGACAGGGACTTCCTACAATGAGCAGTTCTTC. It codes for CASSLTGTSYNEQFF.

CDR3 sequence reads: CASSLLWTDDQPQHF. The CDR3 DNA sequence: TGTGCCAGCAGTTTATTGTGGACAGACGATCAGCCCCAGCATTTT. The chain employs TRBV28 and TRBJ1-5; perhaps TRBD1 as D (6 bases). The CDR3 covers 15 residues. Germline CDR1 and CDR2: MDHEN and SYDVKM. The V end was cut by 1 base, the J end by 5 bases, with 12 bases between.

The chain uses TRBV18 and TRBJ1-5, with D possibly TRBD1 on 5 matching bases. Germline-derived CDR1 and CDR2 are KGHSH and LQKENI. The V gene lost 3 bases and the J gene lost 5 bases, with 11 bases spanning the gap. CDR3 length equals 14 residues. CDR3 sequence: CASSPGGYYQPQHF. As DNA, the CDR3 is TGTGCCAGCTCACCGGGGGGGTACTATCAGCCCCAGCATTTT.

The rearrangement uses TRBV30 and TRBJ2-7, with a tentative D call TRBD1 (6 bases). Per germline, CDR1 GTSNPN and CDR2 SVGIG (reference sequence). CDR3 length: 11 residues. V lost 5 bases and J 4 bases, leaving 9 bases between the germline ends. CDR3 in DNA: TGTGCCTGGGGACAGTTGTACGAGCAGTACTTC. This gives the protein CAWGQLYEQYF.

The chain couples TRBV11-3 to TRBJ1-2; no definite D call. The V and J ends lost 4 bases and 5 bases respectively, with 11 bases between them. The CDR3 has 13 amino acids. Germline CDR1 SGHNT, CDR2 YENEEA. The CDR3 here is CASSSGLIYGYTF. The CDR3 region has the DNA TGTGCCAGCAGCTCAGGACTGATATATGGCTACACCTTC.

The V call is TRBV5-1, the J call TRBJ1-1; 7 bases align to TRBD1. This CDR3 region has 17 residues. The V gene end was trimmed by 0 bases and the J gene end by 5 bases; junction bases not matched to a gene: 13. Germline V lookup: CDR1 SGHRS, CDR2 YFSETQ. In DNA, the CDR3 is TGCGCCAGCAGCTTGGTGGGTATTGGTACAGGGGCGACTGAAGCTTTCTTT. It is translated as CASSLVGIGTGATEAFF.

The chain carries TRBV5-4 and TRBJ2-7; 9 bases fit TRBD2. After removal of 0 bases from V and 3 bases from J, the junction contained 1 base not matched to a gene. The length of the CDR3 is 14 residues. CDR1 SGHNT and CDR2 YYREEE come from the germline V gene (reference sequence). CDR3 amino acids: CASSLVSGSYEQYF. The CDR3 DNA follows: TGTGCCAGCAGCTTGGTTAGCGGGAGCTACGAGCAGTACTTC.

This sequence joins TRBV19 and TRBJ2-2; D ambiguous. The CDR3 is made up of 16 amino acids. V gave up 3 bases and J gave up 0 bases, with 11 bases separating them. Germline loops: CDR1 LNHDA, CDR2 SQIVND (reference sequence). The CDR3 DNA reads TGTGCCAGTAGTATGTTGCAGTCTTCGAACACCGGGGAGCTGTTTTTT. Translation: CASSMLQSSNTGELFF.

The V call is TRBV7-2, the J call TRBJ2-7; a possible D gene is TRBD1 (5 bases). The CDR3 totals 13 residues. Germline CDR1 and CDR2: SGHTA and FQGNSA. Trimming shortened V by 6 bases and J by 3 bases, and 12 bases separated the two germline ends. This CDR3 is CASSRQRIYEQYF. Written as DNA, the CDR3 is TGTGCCAGCAGTCGACAGAGAATCTACGAGCAGTACTTC.

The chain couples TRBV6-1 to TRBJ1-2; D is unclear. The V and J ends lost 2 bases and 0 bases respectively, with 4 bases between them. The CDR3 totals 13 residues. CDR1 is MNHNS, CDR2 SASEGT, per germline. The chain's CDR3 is CASSERTNYGYTF. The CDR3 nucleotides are TGTGCCAGCAGTGAAAGGACTAACTATGGCTACACCTTC.

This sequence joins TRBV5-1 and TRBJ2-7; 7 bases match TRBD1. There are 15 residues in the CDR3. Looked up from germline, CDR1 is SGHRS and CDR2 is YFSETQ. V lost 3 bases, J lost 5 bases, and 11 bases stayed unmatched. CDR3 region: CASSSDRWIRDEQYF. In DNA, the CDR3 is TGCGCCAGCAGCTCGGACAGGTGGATTCGGGACGAGCAGTACTTC. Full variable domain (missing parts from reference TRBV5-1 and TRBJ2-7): KAGVTQTPRYLIKTRGQQVTLSCSPISGHRSVSWYQQTPGQGLQFLFEYFSETQRNKGNFPGRFSGRQFSNSRSEMNVSTLELGDSALYLCASSSDRWIRDEQYFGPGTRLTVT.